Reported below is one T cell receptor (beta chain). TCRdb's copy holds only in-frame clones and misses some; the assay was immunoSEQ multiplex PCR. The repertoire holds more than 70,000 clones, 84% seen once, with roughly 25% in the top ten. These data originate in a study of OX40 agonist ivuxolimab in advanced cancers. This CDR3 has 15 residues. Germline trimming cut 7 bases from V and 0 bases from J; bases unmatched to any gene: 6. Germline V gives CDR1 ENHRY, CDR2 SYGVKD. V is TRBV10-3 and J is TRBJ2-3; 8 nucleotides agree with TRBD1. The source material was CD4+ or CD8+ T cells sorted from blood, sampled in a trial of the OX40 agonist ivuxolimab. The origin of this receptor is an adult with an advanced solid tumor such as melanoma, head and neck, liver or kidney cancer. CDR3 nucleotides: TGTGCCATCACCAGAAGACAGGGGAGCACAGATACGCAGTATTTT. This gives the protein CAITRRQGSTDTQYF.